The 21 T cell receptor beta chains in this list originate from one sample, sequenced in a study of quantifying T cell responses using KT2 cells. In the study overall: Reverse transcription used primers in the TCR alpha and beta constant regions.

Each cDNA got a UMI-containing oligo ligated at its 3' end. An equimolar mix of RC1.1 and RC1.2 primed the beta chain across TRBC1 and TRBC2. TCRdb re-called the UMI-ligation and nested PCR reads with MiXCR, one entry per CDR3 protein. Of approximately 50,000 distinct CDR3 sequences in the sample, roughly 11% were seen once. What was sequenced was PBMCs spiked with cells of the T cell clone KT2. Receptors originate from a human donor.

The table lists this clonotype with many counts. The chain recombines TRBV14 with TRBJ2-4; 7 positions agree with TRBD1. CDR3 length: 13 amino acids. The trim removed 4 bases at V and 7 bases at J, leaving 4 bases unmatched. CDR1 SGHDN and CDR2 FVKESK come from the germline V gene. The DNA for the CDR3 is TGTGCCAGCAGCCGACAGGGCTACAACATTCAGTACTTC. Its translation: CASSRQGYNIQYF.

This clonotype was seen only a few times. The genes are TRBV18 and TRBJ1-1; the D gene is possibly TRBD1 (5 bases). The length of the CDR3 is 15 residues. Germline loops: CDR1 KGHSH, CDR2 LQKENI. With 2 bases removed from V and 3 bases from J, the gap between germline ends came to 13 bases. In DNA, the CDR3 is TGTGCCAGCTCACCAGTTTCCCCGGGGGACACTGAAGCTTTCTTT. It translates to CASSPVSPGDTEAFF. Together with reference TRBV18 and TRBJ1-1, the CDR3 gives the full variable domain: NAGVMQNPRHLVRRRGQEARLRCSPMKGHSHVYWYRQLPEEGLKFMVYLQKENIIDESGMPKERFSAEFPKEGPSILRIQQVVRGDSAAYFCASSPVSPGDTEAFFGQGTRLTVV.

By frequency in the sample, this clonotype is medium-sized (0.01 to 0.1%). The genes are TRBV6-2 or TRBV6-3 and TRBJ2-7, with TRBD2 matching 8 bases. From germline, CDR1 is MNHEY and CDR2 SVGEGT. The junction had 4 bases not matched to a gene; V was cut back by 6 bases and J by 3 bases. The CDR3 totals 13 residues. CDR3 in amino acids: CASSFSGGYEQYF. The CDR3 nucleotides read TGTGCCAGCAGCTTCAGCGGGGGCTACGAGCAGTACTTC.

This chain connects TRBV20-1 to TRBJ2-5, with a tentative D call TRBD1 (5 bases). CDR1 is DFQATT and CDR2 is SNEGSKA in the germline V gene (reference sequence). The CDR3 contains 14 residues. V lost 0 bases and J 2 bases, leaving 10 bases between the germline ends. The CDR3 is CSARDRQYQETQYF. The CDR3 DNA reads TGCAGTGCTAGAGATCGACAGTATCAAGAGACCCAGTACTTC.

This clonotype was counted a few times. The CDR3 protein is CASSLESTDTQYF. CDR3 DNA sequence: TGTGCCAGCAGCCTGGAGTCGACAGATACGCAGTATTTT. The chain uses TRBV7-3 and TRBJ2-3, with D unresolved. CDR3 length equals 13 residues. CDR1 is SGHTA, CDR2 FQGTGA, per germline. V was cut by 5 bases and J by 3 bases, with 9 bases left in between. Full variable domain (missing parts from reference TRBV7-3 and TRBJ2-3): GAGVSQTPSNKVTEKGKYVELRCDPISGHTALYWYRQSLGQGPEFLIYFQGTGAADDSGLPNDRFFAVRPEGSVSTLKIQRTERGDSAVYLCASSLESTDTQYFGPGTRLTVL.

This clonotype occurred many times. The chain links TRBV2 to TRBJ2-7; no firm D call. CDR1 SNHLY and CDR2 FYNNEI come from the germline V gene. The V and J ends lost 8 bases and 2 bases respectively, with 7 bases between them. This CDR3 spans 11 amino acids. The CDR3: CASRLTYEQYF. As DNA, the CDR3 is TGTGCCAGCCGATTAACCTACGAGCAGTACTTC.

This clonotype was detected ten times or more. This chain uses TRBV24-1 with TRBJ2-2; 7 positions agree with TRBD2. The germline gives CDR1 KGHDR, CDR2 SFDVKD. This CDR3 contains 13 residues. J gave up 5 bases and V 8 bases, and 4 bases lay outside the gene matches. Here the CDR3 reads CATTEAGTGELFF. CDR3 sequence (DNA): TGTGCCACCACTGAAGCGGGGACCGGGGAGCTGTTTTTT.

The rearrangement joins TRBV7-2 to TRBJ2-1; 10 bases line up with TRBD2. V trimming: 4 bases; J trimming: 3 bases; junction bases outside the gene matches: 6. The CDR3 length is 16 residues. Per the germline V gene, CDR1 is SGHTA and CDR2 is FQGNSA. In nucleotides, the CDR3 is TGTGCCAGCAGCTCAACCGGACTAGCGGACTACAATGAGCAGTTCTTC. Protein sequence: CASSSTGLADYNEQFF.

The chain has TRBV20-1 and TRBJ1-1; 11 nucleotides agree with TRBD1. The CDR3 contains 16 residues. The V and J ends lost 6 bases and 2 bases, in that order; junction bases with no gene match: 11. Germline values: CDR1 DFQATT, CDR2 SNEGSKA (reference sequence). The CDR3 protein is CSATGTGGSENTEAFF. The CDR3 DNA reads TGCAGTGCAACCGGGACAGGGGGTTCCGAAAACACTGAAGCTTTCTTT.

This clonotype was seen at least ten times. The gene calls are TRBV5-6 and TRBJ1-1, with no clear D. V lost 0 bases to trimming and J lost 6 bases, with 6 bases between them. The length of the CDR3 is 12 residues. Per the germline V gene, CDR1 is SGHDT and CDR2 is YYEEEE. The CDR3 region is CASSLGYSEAFF. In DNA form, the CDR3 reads TGTGCCAGCAGCTTGGGGTACTCTGAAGCTTTCTTT.

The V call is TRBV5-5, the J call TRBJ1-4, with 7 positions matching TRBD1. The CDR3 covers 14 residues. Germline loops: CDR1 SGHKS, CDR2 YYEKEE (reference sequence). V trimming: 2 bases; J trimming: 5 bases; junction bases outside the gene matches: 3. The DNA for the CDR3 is TGTGCCAGCAGCTTAGGGGGCAACAATGAAAAACTGTTTTTT. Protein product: CASSLGGNNEKLFF.

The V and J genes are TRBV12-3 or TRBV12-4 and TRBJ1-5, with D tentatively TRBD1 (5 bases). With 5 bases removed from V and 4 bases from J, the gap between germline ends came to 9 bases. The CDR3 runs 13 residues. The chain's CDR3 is CASSPRQNQPQHF. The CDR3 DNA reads TGTGCCAGCAGTCCCCGACAGAATCAGCCCCAGCATTTT.

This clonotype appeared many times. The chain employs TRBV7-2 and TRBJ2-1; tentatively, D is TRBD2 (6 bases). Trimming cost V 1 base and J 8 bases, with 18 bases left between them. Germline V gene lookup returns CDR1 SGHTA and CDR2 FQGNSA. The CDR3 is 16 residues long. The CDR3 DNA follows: TGTGCCAGCAGCTTAGGATCGGTGGGAGGCCAGGATGAGCAGTTCTTC. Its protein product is CASSLGSVGGQDEQFF.

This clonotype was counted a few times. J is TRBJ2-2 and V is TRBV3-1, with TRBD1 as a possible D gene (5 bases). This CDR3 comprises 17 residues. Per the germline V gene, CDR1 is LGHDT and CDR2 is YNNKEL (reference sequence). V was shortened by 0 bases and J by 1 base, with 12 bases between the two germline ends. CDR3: CASSQEGARLNTGELFF. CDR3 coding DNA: TGTGCCAGCAGCCAAGAAGGGGCGCGATTGAACACCGGGGAGCTGTTTTTT.

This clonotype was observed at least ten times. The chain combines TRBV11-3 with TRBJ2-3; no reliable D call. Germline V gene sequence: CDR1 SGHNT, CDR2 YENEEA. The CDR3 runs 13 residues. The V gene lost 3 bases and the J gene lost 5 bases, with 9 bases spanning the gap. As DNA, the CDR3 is TGTGCCAGCAGCTTTAACCTTTTAGATACGCAGTATTTT. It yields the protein CASSFNLLDTQYF.

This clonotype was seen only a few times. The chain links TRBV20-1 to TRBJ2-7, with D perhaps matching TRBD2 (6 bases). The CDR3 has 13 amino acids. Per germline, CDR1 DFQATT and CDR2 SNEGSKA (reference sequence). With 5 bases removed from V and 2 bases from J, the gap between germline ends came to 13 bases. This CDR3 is CSAPSSGAYEQYF. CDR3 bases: TGCAGTGCTCCCTCCTCGGGAGCCTACGAGCAGTACTTC.

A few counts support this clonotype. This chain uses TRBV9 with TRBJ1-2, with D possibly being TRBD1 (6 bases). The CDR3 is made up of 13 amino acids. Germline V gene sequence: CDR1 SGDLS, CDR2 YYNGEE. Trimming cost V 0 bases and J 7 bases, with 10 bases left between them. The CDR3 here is CASSVDPGVGYTF. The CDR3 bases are TGTGCCAGCAGCGTAGACCCAGGGGTTGGCTACACCTTC.

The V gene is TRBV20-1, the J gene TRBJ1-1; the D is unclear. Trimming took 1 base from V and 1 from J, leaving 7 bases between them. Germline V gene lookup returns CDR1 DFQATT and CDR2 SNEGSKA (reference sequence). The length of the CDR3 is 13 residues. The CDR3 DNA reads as TGCAGTGCTAGAGCAGACAAGAACACTGAAGCTTTCTTT. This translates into CSARADKNTEAFF.

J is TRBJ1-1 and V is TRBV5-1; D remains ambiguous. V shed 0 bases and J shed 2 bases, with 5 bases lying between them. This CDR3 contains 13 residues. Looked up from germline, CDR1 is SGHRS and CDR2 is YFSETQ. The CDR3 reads CASSLAGNTEAFF. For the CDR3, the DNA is TGCGCCAGCAGCTTGGCAGGAAACACTGAAGCTTTCTTT.

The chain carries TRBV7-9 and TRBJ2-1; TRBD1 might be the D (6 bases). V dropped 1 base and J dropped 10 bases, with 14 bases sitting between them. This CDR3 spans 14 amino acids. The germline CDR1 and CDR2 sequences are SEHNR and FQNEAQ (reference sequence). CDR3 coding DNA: TGTGCCAGCAGCTTAGAAGGGGGACGGCGGGAGCAGTTCTTC. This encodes CASSLEGGRREQFF.

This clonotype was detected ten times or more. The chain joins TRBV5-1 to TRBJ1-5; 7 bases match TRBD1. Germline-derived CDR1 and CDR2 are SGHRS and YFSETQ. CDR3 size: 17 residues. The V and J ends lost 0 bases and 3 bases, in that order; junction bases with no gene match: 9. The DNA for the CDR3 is TGCGCCAGCAGCTTGGCCCCCAGGGGGTCGAACAATCAGCCCCAGCATTTT. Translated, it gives CASSLAPRGSNNQPQHF.